The 22 T cell receptor beta chains below were found in one sample sequenced in a study of T cell changes during pregnancy in multiple sclerosis. Some clones are missing from TCRdb's copy, which holds only in-frame ones; the method was immunoSEQ multiplex PCR. The sample has tens of thousands of clones, less than 95% seen once. Sequencing was performed on peripheral blood, taken in the third trimester of pregnancy. The receptor set was obtained from a female donor with multiple sclerosis, enrolled in a pregnancy study.

This chain links TRBV14 with TRBJ2-1; 12 positions agree with TRBD1. V dropped 0 bases and J dropped 6; count of bases not matched to a gene: 9. Germline V gene data show CDR1 as SGHDN and CDR2 as FVKESK. There are 18 residues in the CDR3. This CDR3 reads CASSQESSWDRGRNEQFF. In DNA, the CDR3 is TGTGCCAGCAGCCAAGAAAGCTCTTGGGACAGGGGGCGCAATGAGCAGTTCTTC. Complete variable domain (other parts from reference TRBV14 and TRBJ2-1): EAGVTQFPSHSVIEKGQTVTLRCDPISGHDNLYWYRRVMGKEIKFLLHFVKESKQDESGMPNNRFLAERTGGTYSTLKVQPAELEDSGVYFCASSQESSWDRGRNEQFFGPGTRLTVL.

The chain's CDR3 is CASSESRSGSSGNTIYF. The CDR3 nucleotides read TGTGCCAGCAGTGAATCAAGGTCGGGGTCCTCTGGAAACACCATATATTTT. This sequence joins TRBV25-1 and TRBJ1-3; D gene ambiguous. The CDR3 totals 17 residues. Germline V gene sequence: CDR1 MGHDK, CDR2 SYGVNS. V was clipped by 1 base and J by 0 bases, with 13 bases between them.

The J gene is TRBJ1-2, the V gene TRBV11-2; unclear D gene. V was shortened by 5 bases and J by 3 bases, with 10 bases between the two germline ends. The CDR3 covers 13 residues. Germline lookup yields CDR1 SGHAT and CDR2 FQNNGV. The CDR3 sequence: CASSHNRDYGYTF. CDR3 in DNA: TGTGCCAGCAGCCATAATAGAGACTATGGCTACACCTTC.

The rearrangement links TRBV6-1 to TRBJ1-5; D uncertain. This CDR3 has 13 amino acids. Germline assignment: CDR1 MNHNS and CDR2 SASEGT. The V and J ends lost 6 bases and 2 bases respectively, with 8 bases between them. CDR3 sequence reads: CASRPPGNQPQHF. The CDR3, as DNA: TGTGCCAGCAGACCCCCGGGCAATCAGCCCCAGCATTTT.

This chain joins TRBV5-6 and TRBJ1-2; 12 nucleotides match TRBD1. Trimming took 4 bases from V and 8 from J; bases not matched to a gene: 9. Germline V gene lookup returns CDR1 SGHDT and CDR2 YYEEEE. The CDR3 loop spans 15 amino acids. The CDR3 loop reads CASSHRDRGPDGYTF. The CDR3 DNA sequence: TGTGCCAGCAGCCACCGGGACAGGGGGCCGGACGGCTACACCTTC.

This chain joins TRBV19 and TRBJ2-1; the match to TRBD2 covers 12 bases. Germline CDR1 and CDR2: LNHDA and SQIVND (reference sequence). The V and J ends lost 5 bases and 3 bases, in that order; junction bases with no gene match: 8. There are 17 residues in the CDR3. The CDR3, as DNA: TGTGCCAGTAGTGACGGACTAGCGGGGTACAACTACAATGAGCAGTTCTTC. Encoded protein: CASSDGLAGYNYNEQFF.

The chain uses TRBV18 and TRBJ2-1; TRBD1 matches at 10 bases. Germline V lookup: CDR1 KGHSH, CDR2 LQKENI. V lost 2 bases to trimming and J lost 6 bases; unmatched junction nucleotides: 19. This CDR3 has 20 amino acids. As DNA, the CDR3 is TGTGCCAGCTCACCAGGTTCGTGGGACAGGGGATCCCCTCTGTTCAATGAGCAGTTCTTC. Its protein product is CASSPGSWDRGSPLFNEQFF. The full variable domain, its missing parts supplied by reference TRBV18 and TRBJ2-1, is NAGVMQNPRHLVRRRGQEARLRCSPMKGHSHVYWYRQLPEEGLKFMVYLQKENIIDESGMPKERFSAEFPKEGPSILRIQQVVRGDSAAYFCASSPGSWDRGSPLFNEQFFGPGTRLTVL.

The V call is TRBV25-1, the J call TRBJ1-1; no clear D gene. V lost 4 bases, J lost 5 bases, and 14 bases lay in between. Germline lookup yields CDR1 MGHDK and CDR2 SYGVNS. The CDR3 consists of 14 residues. CDR3 in DNA: TGTGCCAGCAGTGCAATCGGAGTCGGGACTGAAGCTTTCTTT. As protein: CASSAIGVGTEAFF.

V is TRBV5-1 and J is TRBJ1-4, with D tentatively TRBD1 (5 bases). Germline V gene sequence: CDR1 SGHRS, CDR2 YFSETQ. The V and J ends lost 0 bases and 3 bases respectively, with 12 bases between them. The CDR3 is made up of 16 amino acids. CDR3 residues: CASSLAGGVSNEKLFF. As DNA, the CDR3 is TGCGCCAGCAGCTTGGCCGGAGGGGTATCTAATGAAAAACTGTTTTTT.

The gene calls are TRBV5-6 and TRBJ1-1; no firm D call. CDR3 size: 12 residues. Trimming left V 4 bases short and J 3 bases short, with 7 bases between. Per germline, CDR1 SGHDT and CDR2 YYEEEE. In nucleotides, the CDR3 is TGTGCCAGCAGCCGAGGGTACACTGAAGCTTTCTTT. Translated: CASSRGYTEAFF.

The chain links TRBV29-1 to TRBJ2-6; D remains ambiguous. V was pared by 6 bases and J by 0 bases, with 12 bases between. Germline V gene sequence: CDR1 SQVTM, CDR2 ANQGSEA. This CDR3 is built from 15 residues. The CDR3 loop is CSVVQFSSGANVLTF. DNA of the CDR3: TGCAGCGTAGTCCAATTCAGCTCTGGGGCCAACGTCCTGACTTTC. Using reference TRBV29-1 and TRBJ2-6 for the parts outside the CDR3, the full variable domain is SAVISQKPSRDICQRGTSLTIQCQVDSQVTMMFWYRQQPGQSLTLIATANQGSEATYESGFVIDKFPISRPNLTFSTLTVSNMSPEDSSIYLCSVVQFSSGANVLTFGAGSRLTVL.

J is TRBJ1-1 and V is TRBV15; D perhaps matches TRBD1 (6 bases). Germline V gene data show CDR1 as LNHNV and CDR2 as YYDKDF (reference sequence). Trimming removed 1 base from V and 5 bases from J, with 11 bases in between. There are 14 residues in the CDR3. The CDR3 sequence: CATSRAGEGTEAFF. CDR3 DNA sequence: TGTGCCACCAGCAGAGCAGGGGAAGGGACTGAAGCTTTCTTT.

The chain is built from TRBV5-6 and TRBJ2-7, with 10 bases identical to TRBD1. V shed 4 bases and J 1 base; nucleotides not matched to a gene: 17. Germline CDR1 is SGHDT and CDR2 is YYEEEE. The CDR3 spans 19 residues. The CDR3 sequence is CASSQPTGTGERRSYEQYF. The CDR3 nucleotides read TGTGCCAGCAGCCAGCCGACCGGGACAGGGGAACGGAGGTCCTACGAGCAGTACTTC.

The V call is TRBV5-1, the J call TRBJ2-7, with D possibly TRBD1 on 5 matching bases. V lost 2 bases and J 7 bases, leaving 16 bases between the germline ends. The CDR3 contains 14 residues. Germline V gene lookup returns CDR1 SGHRS and CDR2 YFSETQ. The CDR3 sequence is CASSFLKGPEEQYF. DNA for the CDR3: TGCGCCAGCAGCTTTCTGAAGGGGCCCGAGGAGCAGTACTTC.

The chain is built from TRBV6-5 and TRBJ1-2; 7 nucleotides align to TRBD1. Germline V gene lookup returns CDR1 MNHEY and CDR2 SVGAGI. V gave up 0 bases and J gave up 5 bases; unmatched junction bases: 6. The CDR3 sequence is 15 residues long. The CDR3 region is CASSYSRDRVYGYTF. The CDR3 DNA sequence: TGTGCCAGCAGTTACTCGAGAGACAGGGTATATGGCTACACCTTC.

The chain has TRBV11-3 and TRBJ2-7, with D tentatively TRBD1 (6 bases). Trimming shortened V by 5 bases and J by 2 bases, and 10 bases separated the two germline ends. Germline values: CDR1 SGHNT, CDR2 YENEEA. The CDR3 length is 13 residues. CDR3 in amino acids: CASSRGHTYEQYF. For the CDR3, the DNA is TGTGCCAGCAGCCGGGGACATACCTACGAGCAGTACTTC. The full variable domain, with the rest looked up from reference TRBV11-3 and TRBJ2-7, is EAGVVQSPRYKIIEKKQPVAFWCNPISGHNTLYWYLQNLGQGPELLIRYENEEAVDDSQLPKDRFSAERLKGVDSTLKIQPAELGDSAVYLCASSRGHTYEQYFGPGTRLTVT.

This clone was detected a few times. The chain joins TRBV29-1 to TRBJ2-2; D is possibly TRBD2 (7 bases). V shed 8 bases and J shed 2 bases, with 12 bases lying between them. Germline assignment: CDR1 SQVTM and CDR2 ANQGSEA. The CDR3 has 13 residues. In DNA, the CDR3 is TGCAGCACCGGGGGGCCCAACACCGGGGAGCTGTTTTTT. This encodes CSTGGPNTGELFF.

The DNA of the CDR3 is TGTGCCAGCAGTGAAACAGGCACAGATACGCAGTATTTT. This gives the protein CASSETGTDTQYF. The chain is built from TRBV6-1 and TRBJ2-3, with D unclear. This CDR3 has 13 residues. The germline gives CDR1 MNHNS, CDR2 SASEGT. With 2 bases removed from V and 1 base from J, the gap between germline ends came to 4 bases.

The CDR3 protein is CASSRGRNTDTQYF. The CDR3 DNA follows: TGTGCCAGCAGCCGCGGCCGGAACACAGATACGCAGTATTTT. The chain combines TRBV6-5 with TRBJ2-3, with D hard to call. This CDR3 comprises 14 residues. Germline V gene lookup returns CDR1 MNHEY and CDR2 SVGAGI. V was pared by 6 bases and J by 2 bases, with 12 bases between.

The chain combines TRBV6-1 with TRBJ2-7, with D possibly TRBD2 on 6 matching bases. Germline CDR1 is MNHNS and CDR2 is SASEGT. The CDR3 consists of 14 residues. V lost 6 bases and J 3 bases, leaving 15 bases between the germline ends. The CDR3 nucleotides are TGTGCCAGCAGGCGGGAAGACAGCAACTACGAGCAGTACTTC. Residues: CASRREDSNYEQYF.

Here the CDR3 reads CSAGREGVTGELFF. The CDR3 bases are TGCAGCGCCGGACGGGAGGGGGTCACCGGGGAGCTGTTTTTT. This chain uses TRBV29-1 with TRBJ2-2, with 8 bases aligning to TRBD2. The CDR3 has 14 residues. The V and J ends lost 7 bases and 4 bases, in that order; junction bases with no gene match: 8. Per germline, CDR1 SQVTM and CDR2 ANQGSEA.

The chain is built from TRBV9 and TRBJ2-3; D is unclear. Trimming removed 0 bases from V and 3 bases from J, with 8 bases in between. This CDR3 region has 14 residues. Germline-derived CDR1 and CDR2 are SGDLS and YYNGEE. Here the CDR3 reads CASSVGPDTDTQYF. CDR3 DNA sequence: TGTGCCAGCAGCGTAGGGCCAGATACAGATACGCAGTATTTT. The full variable domain, rest sourced from reference TRBV9 and TRBJ2-3, is DSGVTQTPKHLITATGQRVTLRCSPRSGDLSVYWYQQSLDQGLQFLIQYYNGEERAKGNILERFSAQQFPDLHSELNLSSLELGDSALYFCASSVGPDTDTQYFGPGTRLTVL.